The 22 T cell receptor beta chains below were found in one sample sequenced in a study of blood T cell repertoires in COVID-19. The method was immunoSEQ multiplex PCR; TCRdb's version includes in-frame clones alone and lacks a portion of them. Of some 50,000 clones listed, around 86% are singletons. Sequencing input: peripheral blood. These receptors were collected from a human donor in a cohort sampled during active COVID-19.

V is TRBV19 and J is TRBJ2-7; 7 nucleotides align to TRBD2. Trimming took 4 bases from V and 5 from J; bases not matched to a gene: 11. In germline, CDR1 is LNHDA, CDR2 SQIVND (reference sequence). The CDR3 is 15 residues long. In nucleotides, the CDR3 is TGTGCCAGTAGTACCTCGCTAGCGGTATTGGACGAGCAGTACTTC. Protein sequence: CASSTSLAVLDEQYF. Complete variable domain (other parts from reference TRBV19 and TRBJ2-7): DGGITQSPKYLFRKEGQNVTLSCEQNLNHDAMYWYRQDPGQGLRLIYYSQIVNDFQKGDIAEGYSVSREKKESFPLTVTSAQKNPTAFYLCASSTSLAVLDEQYFGPGTRLTVT.

V and J are TRBV6-5 and TRBJ2-7; D is uncertain. CDR3 size: 10 residues. Trimming removed 7 bases at V and 4 bases at J, with 5 bases between. Germline CDR1 reads MNHEY; CDR2 reads SVGAGI. The CDR3 here is CASTGYEQYF. CDR3 nucleotide sequence: TGTGCCAGCACCGGTTACGAGCAGTACTTC.

The genes are TRBV19 and TRBJ2-6, with TRBD2 as a possible D gene (5 bases). The CDR3 is 16 amino acids. Deletions cut 5 bases from V and 4 bases from J, with 15 bases between. Per germline, CDR1 LNHDA and CDR2 SQIVND (reference sequence). CDR3 coding DNA: TGTGCCAGTAGTTTTTACACGGGATGGGGGGCCAACGTCCTGACTTTC. It translates to CASSFYTGWGANVLTF.

The V gene is TRBV7-8, the J gene TRBJ2-4, with 7 bases identical to TRBD1. CDR3 size: 13 residues. CDR1 is SGHVS and CDR2 is FQNEAQ in the germline V gene. Unmatched junction bases numbered 5, after V lost 5 bases and J lost 7 bases. The CDR3 bases are TGTGCCAGCAGCCGACAGGGTAACAACATTCAGTACTTC. This encodes CASSRQGNNIQYF.

CDR3 sequence reads: CASSPGTGQSPYGYTF. The CDR3 bases are TGTGCCAGCAGTCCAGGGACAGGGCAGAGTCCCTATGGCTACACCTTC. This chain connects TRBV27 to TRBJ1-2, with 9 bases identical to TRBD1. CDR3 size: 16 residues. From germline, CDR1 is MNHEY and CDR2 SMNVEV (reference sequence). The V and J ends lost 5 bases and 4 bases, in that order; junction bases with no gene match: 11.

This sequence joins TRBV27 and TRBJ2-1; a weak D match, TRBD2 (7 bases). The germline V and J ends were trimmed by 3 bases and 2 bases, with 14 bases remaining between them. The length of the CDR3 is 16 residues. CDR1 and CDR2 (germline): MNHEY, SMNVEV (reference sequence). The CDR3 loop reads CASSFSRGGTYNEQFF. In DNA form, the CDR3 reads TGTGCCAGCAGTTTCTCCAGGGGAGGGACCTACAATGAGCAGTTCTTC.

This clone was recorded a few times. V gene TRBV30 combines with J gene TRBJ1-1; D possibly corresponds to TRBD1 (5 bases). The V end lost 3 bases, the J end lost 1 base, and 9 bases lay between the germline ends. From germline, CDR1 is GTSNPN and CDR2 SVGIG (reference sequence). The CDR3 sequence is 13 residues long. The CDR3 bases are TGTGCCTGGAGCGGACACACGAACACTGAAGCTTTCTTT. It translates to CAWSGHTNTEAFF.

The chain is built from TRBV5-4 and TRBJ2-2, with 12 nucleotides matching TRBD2. Per the germline V gene, CDR1 is SGHNT and CDR2 is YYREEE (reference sequence). The CDR3 has 16 amino acids. V lost 6 bases to trimming and J lost 7 bases; unmatched junction nucleotides: 10. The chain's CDR3 is CASNILAGGPGGELFF. The CDR3 region has the DNA TGTGCCAGCAACATTCTAGCGGGAGGGCCGGGCGGGGAGCTGTTTTTT.

This chain uses TRBV7-9 with TRBJ1-4, with D unresolved. The CDR3 is made up of 15 amino acids. Trimming took off 8 bases at V and 1 base at J, with 14 bases between the two ends. The V gene's germline CDR1 is SEHNR and CDR2 FQNEAQ (reference sequence). CDR3: CASCQDCLTNEKLFF. The CDR3 DNA follows: TGTGCCAGCTGTCAGGACTGTTTAACTAATGAAAAACTGTTTTTT.

This sequence joins TRBV6-5 and TRBJ1-2, with 8 bases fitting TRBD1. This CDR3 has 14 amino acids. Germline assignment: CDR1 MNHEY and CDR2 SVGAGI. Trimming took 2 bases from V and 6 from J; bases not matched to a gene: 5. Written as DNA, the CDR3 is TGTGCCAGCAGTTACGGCAGGGGGCCGAATGGCTACACCTTC. It yields the protein CASSYGRGPNGYTF.

The rearrangement uses TRBV12-3 or TRBV12-4 and TRBJ1-5, with TRBD1 matching 9 bases. The CDR3 covers 13 residues. V dropped 6 bases and J dropped 6; count of bases not matched to a gene: 3. In DNA form, the CDR3 reads TGTGCCAGCAGCCCGGACAGGGGTCAGCCCCAGCATTTT. Translating gives CASSPDRGQPQHF.

The chain uses TRBV6-2 or TRBV6-3 and TRBJ1-1; tentative D call: TRBD1 (5 bases). Germline CDR1 reads MNHEY; CDR2 reads SVGEGT. The CDR3 is 12 residues long. Trimming pared 5 bases from V and 4 bases from J, leaving 8 bases between. In DNA, the CDR3 is TGTGCCAGCAGTCCCAGGGCCACTGAAGCTTTCTTT. It encodes CASSPRATEAFF.

This chain joins TRBV20-1 and TRBJ2-3, with 11 positions matching TRBD2. The junction had 8 bases not matched to a gene; V was cut back by 3 bases and J by 3 bases. There are 16 residues in the CDR3. In germline, CDR1 is DFQATT, CDR2 SNEGSKA (reference sequence). As DNA, the CDR3 is TGCAGTGCTAGTGGGGTAGCGGGGGGGTTGACAGATACGCAGTATTTT. This gives the protein CSASGVAGGLTDTQYF.

This clone was seen once. The chain is built from TRBV5-1 and TRBJ2-6; D possibly corresponds to TRBD1 (5 bases). Germline CDR1 SGHRS, CDR2 YFSETQ. The V gene lost 3 bases and the J gene lost 0 bases, with 7 bases spanning the gap. The CDR3 is made up of 15 amino acids. The CDR3 DNA is TGCGCCAGCAGCTACGACAGCTCTGGGGCCAACGTCCTGACTTTC. This encodes CASSYDSSGANVLTF.

The chain is built from TRBV19 and TRBJ2-1; 11 bases fit TRBD2. The CDR3 loop spans 14 amino acids. The germline gives CDR1 LNHDA, CDR2 SQIVND (reference sequence). V gave up 9 bases and J gave up 4 bases; unmatched junction bases: 5. Here the CDR3 reads CASHGTSGYNEQFF. In DNA form, the CDR3 reads TGTGCCAGCCACGGGACTAGCGGATACAATGAGCAGTTCTTC.

The sample holds one count of this clone. This chain uses TRBV4-1 with TRBJ2-5; 8 nucleotides agree with TRBD1. The CDR3 is 16 amino acids. Germline CDR1 MGHRA, CDR2 YSYEKL. Trimming took 3 bases from V and 1 from J; bases not matched to a gene: 7. The CDR3 spells CASSHQDRAPQETQYF. The CDR3 bases are TGCGCCAGCAGCCACCAGGACAGGGCGCCCCAAGAGACCCAGTACTTC.

The gene calls are TRBV5-1 and TRBJ2-1; 7 bases map to TRBD2. Trimming cost V 3 bases and J 4 bases; bases outside gene matches: 7. The CDR3 covers 15 residues. Per the germline V gene, CDR1 is SGHRS and CDR2 is YFSETQ. CDR3 region: CASSSSSGQYNEQFF. CDR3 coding DNA: TGCGCCAGCAGCTCCTCTAGCGGCCAGTACAATGAGCAGTTCTTC.

This chain uses TRBV27 with TRBJ2-7; 8 bases fit TRBD1. V was clipped by 2 bases and J by 4 bases; unmatched bases: 16. Germline V gene lookup returns CDR1 MNHEY and CDR2 SMNVEV (reference sequence). CDR3 length: 18 amino acids. The CDR3 sequence is CASSLPRTGTPLNYEQYF. The CDR3 bases are TGTGCCAGCAGTTTACCCCGGACAGGGACCCCTCTCAATTACGAGCAGTACTTC.

In DNA form, the CDR3 reads TGTGCCAGCAGTGACCGGGGAGATACGCAGTATTTT. This translates into CASSDRGDTQYF. The chain uses TRBV9 and TRBJ2-3; D might be TRBD2 (5 bases). Germline-derived CDR1 and CDR2 are SGDLS and YYNGEE. The CDR3 extends over 12 amino acids. The germline V and J ends were trimmed by 5 bases and 5 bases, with 9 bases remaining between them.

The rearrangement uses TRBV12-5 and TRBJ2-3; D call uncertain. CDR1 and CDR2 from the germline V gene are LGHNT and FRNRAP. CDR3 size: 14 residues. Deletions cut 1 base from V and 1 base from J, with 6 bases between. CDR3 in DNA: TGTGCTAGTGGTTTGGACAGACGCACAGATACGCAGTATTTT. This gives the protein CASGLDRRTDTQYF.

Only one count was recorded for this clone. The genes are TRBV7-2 and TRBJ1-2; 8 bases agree with TRBD1. The CDR3 extends over 14 amino acids. The germline gives CDR1 SGHTA, CDR2 FQGNSA. V lost 3 bases, J lost 2 bases, and 2 bases stayed unmatched. In nucleotides, the CDR3 is TGTGCCAGCAGCTTGAACAGGGGGAACTATGGCTACACCTTC. It codes for CASSLNRGNYGYTF.

The genes are TRBV7-6 and TRBJ1-1, with TRBD1 matching over 7 bases. Trimming took 3 bases from V and 0 from J; bases not matched to a gene: 1. The CDR3 extends over 14 amino acids. In germline, CDR1 is SGHVS, CDR2 FNYEAQ. The chain's CDR3 is CASSLTGMNTEAFF. The CDR3 DNA sequence: TGTGCCAGCAGCTTGACAGGGATGAACACTGAAGCTTTCTTT. Combining the CDR3 with reference TRBV7-6 and TRBJ1-1 gives the whole variable domain GAGVSQSPRYKVTKRGQDVALRCDPISGHVSLYWYRQALGQGPEFLTYFNYEAQQDKSGLPNDRFSAERPEGSISTLTIQRTEQRDSAMYRCASSLTGMNTEAFFGQGTRLTVV.